What follows describes a single T cell receptor (beta chain). Germline-derived CDR1 and CDR2 are MNHEY and SMNVEV (reference sequence). The CDR3 is made up of 12 amino acids. Trimming shortened V by 5 bases and J by 6 bases, and 9 bases separated the two germline ends. Libraries were prepared by immunoSEQ multiplex PCR; TCRdb keeps only in-frame clonotypes and omits some of them. In the table there are 35,000 to 45,000 clones, around 80% of which are singletons. These data originate in a study of T cell responses to AZD1222 COVID-19 vaccine. The chain combines TRBV27 with TRBJ2-3; D unresolved. This TCR came from an adult in good health. The specimen was peripheral blood, collected on day 0 of AZD1222 vaccination. The CDR3 DNA follows: TGTGCCAGCAGTCTCCTCGGGGATACGCAGTATTTT. The encoded protein is CASSLLGDTQYF.